This T cell receptor beta chain was obtained from a study of CD4 and CD8 cells across lung adenocarcinoma regions. Localized lung adenocarcinoma, a non-small cell lung cancer, affected the donors. From the PCR reads, TCRdb called clonotypes with MiXCR, one entry per CDR3 protein. The sample lists 3,000 or so distinct CDR3 sequences; 64% were seen once. Per the germline V gene, CDR1 is MGHDK and CDR2 is SYGVNS. The CDR3 extends over 12 amino acids. Trimming took 2 bases from V and 7 from J, leaving 3 bases between them. The chain uses TRBV25-1 and TRBJ1-6; D call uncertain. The TCR originated in a female donor with lung adenocarcinoma. The CD4 and CD8 labels of this study may be unreliable. Input material: CD4+ T cells from the margin of a lung tumor. CDR3 sequence (DNA): TGTGCCAGCAGTGAAAACAATTCACCCCTCCACTTT. Translation: CASSENNSPLHF.